These T cell receptor beta chains were read from a single sample in a study of blood T cell repertoires in COVID-19. Sequencing used immunoSEQ multiplex PCR; TCRdb keeps in-frame clones, though not all of them. The table has 250,000 to 300,000 clones, 86% seen once. Sequenced: peripheral blood. These receptor sequences come from a man younger than 30 with active or convalescent COVID-19. Both conserved end residues are part of each CDR3. The D gene is left open where the match is weak. Rows may omit the clone size; those that give it use once, few, many or a size class.

V gene,D gene,clone size,J gene,CDR3 protein,CDR3 DNA
TRBV19,TRBD2,.,TRBJ2-1,CASSLRTSGGYNEQFF,TGTGCCAGTAGTCTGCGGACTAGCGGGGGCTACAATGAGCAGTTCTTC
TRBV28,.,.,TRBJ2-3,CASVQGTPLNTQYF,TGTGCCAGCGTACAGGGGACTCCGTTAAATACGCAGTATTTT
TRBV5-1,TRBD1,.,TRBJ1-6,CASSNRDSNNSPLHF,TGCGCCAGCAGCAACCGGGACAGTAATAATTCACCCCTCCACTTT
TRBV30,.,.,TRBJ2-7,CAWSSSWETYF,TGTGCCTGGAGTTCTTCATGGGAGACGTACTTC
TRBV28,.,.,TRBJ2-3,CASRGPGNTNTQYF,TGTGCCAGCAGGGGGCCAGGCAACACAAATACGCAGTATTTT
TRBV4-3,TRBD2,.,TRBJ2-1,CASSQERGGRLEDEQFF,TGCGCCAGCAGCCAAGAGAGAGGCGGGAGACTTGAGGATGAGCAGTTCTTC
TRBV2,.,few,TRBJ2-2,CASSELGGHTGELFF,TGTGCCAGCAGTGAATTAGGCGGGCACACCGGGGAGCTGTTTTTT
TRBV5-4,TRBD2,once,TRBJ2-7,CAAHVAGTYEQYF,TGTGCCGCTCATGTAGCGGGTACCTACGAGCAGTACTTC
TRBV5-1,TRBD1,.,TRBJ1-2,CASSLGMGTGDLYGYTF,TGCGCCAGCAGCTTGGGAATGGGGACAGGAGATCTCTATGGCTACACCTTC
TRBV3-1/TRBV3-2,TRBD1,.,TRBJ1-2,CASSQGRGQVDGYTF,TGTGCCAGCAGCCAAGGGCGGGGACAGGTAGATGGCTACACCTTC
TRBV6-6,.,once,TRBJ2-1,CASSFSLRDNEQFF,TGTGCCAGCAGTTTTAGCCTCCGGGACAATGAGCAGTTCTTC
TRBV15,.,.,TRBJ1-5,CATSREKGLSNQPQHF,TGTGCCACCAGCAGAGAAAAGGGGCTTAGCAATCAGCCCCAGCATTTT
TRBV30,.,.,TRBJ2-5,CAWTGMETQYF,TGTGCCTGGACAGGGATGGAGACCCAGTACTTC
TRBV27,.,.,TRBJ2-7,CASSSSRGNYEQYF,TGTGCCAGTTCTTCCAGCCGGGGGAACTACGAGCAGTACTTC
TRBV9,.,.,TRBJ1-6,CASSGTAGPELHSPLHF,TGTGCCAGCAGCGGGACTGCCGGGCCGGAGCTACATTCACCCCTCCACTTT
TRBV4-1,.,.,TRBJ2-3,CASSRRLDADTQYF,TGCGCCAGCAGCCGCAGACTAGATGCAGATACGCAGTATTTT
TRBV3-1/TRBV3-2,.,.,TRBJ1-1,CASSEGGVTEAFF,TGTGCCAGCAGCGAAGGGGGGGTCACTGAAGCTTTCTTT
TRBV5-4,.,.,TRBJ2-2,CASSLGSSGTGELFF,TGTGCCAGCAGCCTGGGAAGTTCGGGCACCGGGGAGCTGTTTTTT
TRBV19,.,.,TRBJ1-5,CASSPIGGWSQPQHF,TGTGCCAGTAGTCCCATCGGGGGATGGAGTCAGCCCCAGCATTTT
TRBV12-3/TRBV12-4,TRBD1,.,TRBJ2-5,CASSYLTGVTQYF,TGTGCCAGCAGCTATCTGACAGGGGTGACCCAGTACTTC
TRBV7-9,.,.,TRBJ2-7,CASSLGGTQTYEQYF,TGTGCCAGCAGCTTAGGTGGGACACAGACCTACGAGCAGTACTTC
TRBV5-1,.,.,TRBJ1-2,CASSFGGTETYTF,TGCGCCAGCAGCTTTGGAGGGACGGAGACATACACCTTC
TRBV2,.,.,TRBJ2-2,CASSVESVGAGELFF,TGTGCCAGCAGTGTGGAGTCGGTTGGAGCCGGGGAGCTGTTTTTT
TRBV29-1,.,.,TRBJ2-6,CSVGQDGLSGANVLTF,TGCAGCGTTGGACAGGACGGGCTTTCTGGGGCCAACGTCCTGACTTTC
TRBV6-5,.,.,TRBJ1-6,CASSRGANSPLHF,TGTGCCAGCTCGCGGGGGGCCAATTCACCCCTCCACTTT
TRBV25-1,TRBD2,.,TRBJ2-2,CASSAWTSGNSGELFF,TGTGCCAGCAGTGCCTGGACTAGCGGGAACTCCGGGGAGCTGTTTTTT
TRBV6-5,.,.,TRBJ1-5,CASSLYRDNQPQHF,TGTGCCAGCAGTCTTTACAGGGACAATCAGCCCCAGCATTTT
TRBV6-2/TRBV6-3,TRBD2,.,TRBJ2-7,CASSTPLAGGPLYEQYF,TGTGCCAGCAGTACCCCACTAGCGGGAGGACCTCTCTACGAGCAGTACTTC
TRBV29-1,TRBD1,.,TRBJ1-2,CSVEGSGTGGYGYTF,TGCAGCGTTGAAGGTTCCGGGACAGGGGGATATGGCTACACCTTC
TRBV10-2,TRBD2,.,TRBJ2-4,CASRGAGGPQGIQYF,TGCGCCAGCAGGGGGGCGGGAGGGCCTCAGGGCATTCAGTACTTC
TRBV27,TRBD1,.,TRBJ1-1,CASSSTGEVGTEAFF,TGTGCCAGCAGTTCGACAGGGGAGGTGGGTACTGAAGCTTTCTTT
TRBV28,.,.,TRBJ1-4,CASSLSATNEKLFF,TGTGCCAGCAGTTTATCTGCAACTAATGAAAAACTGTTTTTT
TRBV19,.,.,TRBJ1-1,CASQGRVLEAFF,TGTGCCAGCCAGGGCCGGGTGCTTGAAGCTTTCTTT
TRBV11-3,TRBD1,few,TRBJ2-1,CASSPRQGPQVGEQFF,TGTGCCAGCAGCCCGCGACAGGGACCCCAAGTGGGTGAGCAGTTCTTC
TRBV3-1/TRBV3-2,.,.,TRBJ2-3,CASSHTPGGEDTQYF,TGTGCCAGCAGCCACACACCCGGGGGAGAGGATACGCAGTATTTT
TRBV11-2,TRBD2,.,TRBJ2-7,CASSLAGGPTYEQYF,TGTGCCAGCAGCTTAGCGGGGGGGCCAACCTACGAGCAGTACTTC
TRBV7-2,TRBD1,.,TRBJ1-1,CASSFRTMGTVNTEAFF,TGTGCCAGCAGCTTCCGAACAATGGGGACAGTGAACACTGAAGCTTTCTTT
TRBV19,TRBD1,.,TRBJ1-2,CASSIGQGSDYGYTF,TGTGCCAGTAGTATAGGACAGGGTTCGGACTATGGCTACACCTTC
TRBV28,.,.,TRBJ2-2,CASSLRGTGELFF,TGTGCCAGCTCCCTACGGGGCACCGGGGAGCTGTTTTTT
TRBV7-9,.,.,TRBJ2-7,CASSSGQYEQYF,TGTGCCAGCAGCTCCGGACAGTACGAGCAGTACTTC
TRBV30,.,.,TRBJ1-2,CAWEGANYGYTF,TGTGCCTGGGAGGGAGCTAACTATGGCTACACCTTC
TRBV6-5,TRBD1,.,TRBJ2-7,CASRRPLQGSEQYF,TGTGCCAGCAGGAGGCCATTACAGGGGAGCGAGCAGTACTTC
TRBV27,TRBD2,.,TRBJ2-5,CASSLGDGRGTQYF,TGTGCCAGCAGCCTTGGGGACGGGAGGGGGACCCAGTACTTC
TRBV27,.,.,TRBJ1-6,CASSFASDLFGSPLHF,TGTGCCAGCAGTTTCGCAAGCGACTTGTTCGGTTCACCCCTCCACTTT
TRBV19,.,.,TRBJ1-5,CASTGLDGGNQPQHF,TGTGCCAGCACGGGTCTGGACGGAGGGAATCAGCCCCAGCATTTT
TRBV6-2/TRBV6-3,.,.,TRBJ1-6,CASSPEDYNSPLHF,TGTGCCAGCAGCCCCGAGGATTATAATTCACCCCTCCACTTT
TRBV29-1,.,.,TRBJ2-7,CSVNRGYEQYF,TGCAGCGTGAACCGGGGCTACGAGCAGTACTTC
TRBV27,.,.,TRBJ2-5,CASSLRAGRGTQYF,TGTGCCAGCAGTTTAAGGGCAGGGCGGGGGACCCAGTACTTC
TRBV15,TRBD2,.,TRBJ2-1,CATSRDRAGGINEQFF,TGTGCCACCAGCAGAGATCGCGCGGGGGGAATAAATGAGCAGTTCTTC
TRBV2,.,.,TRBJ2-7,CASSEQGRGNNEQYF,TGTGCCAGCAGTGAGCAGGGGAGGGGGAACAACGAGCAGTACTTC
TRBV19,TRBD1,.,TRBJ2-1,CASCNPGGINEQFF,TGTGCCAGTTGTAACCCAGGGGGCATCAATGAGCAGTTCTTC
TRBV9,.,few,TRBJ1-2,CASNLGGENYGYTF,TGTGCCAGCAACCTGGGGGGGGAAAACTATGGCTACACCTTC
TRBV10-3,.,.,TRBJ1-1,CAISNSMGTEAFF,TGTGCCATCAGTAATAGCATGGGCACTGAAGCTTTCTTT
TRBV28,TRBD2,.,TRBJ2-5,CASSPGLAGDGETQYF,TGTGCCAGCAGTCCCGGACTAGCGGGGGATGGGGAGACCCAGTACTTC